This section outlines one TCR beta chain sequence together with its context. Antigen: not known. This entry belongs to a study of cytomegalovirus exposure and HLA in healthy donors. Study-level findings and limits: The authors later found most CMV-associated TCR beta chains appeared HLA-restricted. The HLA-A and HLA-B alleles of most subjects were reportedly predicted accurately from TCR beta sequences. Reportedly, fewer N-insertions than the roughly 600-donor mean appeared in an Asian-associated ancestry cluster in a later analysis.

The donors gave bone marrow, and they were healthy. Germline loops: CDR1 ENHRY, CDR2 SYGVKD. The germline V and J ends were trimmed by 7 bases and 4 bases, with 11 bases remaining between them. The length of the CDR3 is 13 residues. 13 Jbeta primers and 60 Vbeta primers were used for the PCR. Produced via immunoSEQ multiplex PCR; TCRdb's table is partial and in-frame only. The repertoire holds under 150,000 clones, with approximately 73% as singletons. V and J are TRBV10-3 and TRBJ1-3; perhaps TRBD1 as D (5 bases). The sequenced sample consisted of PBMCs. The receptor was derived from a woman between 35 and 50 years old in good health and CMV-seronegative. In DNA form, the CDR3 reads TGTGCCATCATGCAGGGCAGGGGAAACACCATATATTTT. As protein: CAIMQGRGNTIYF.